The source of this T cell receptor beta chain is a study of cytotoxic CD8 clonotypes in ibrutinib-treated CLL (dated by TCRdb to the early 2020s). For the study in its entirety: The cohort had about ten relapsed/refractory and approximately 15 treatment-naive patients; 17 to 18 were IGHV unmutated. Responses were partial in around 25 patients and complete in 2; after median about 5.5 years follow-up, about 14 stayed in remission and approximately twelve progressed. Samples at response were collected after a median of 12 months of treatment, with a range of roughly 6 to 36 months. An average of about 250,000 productive templates and 94,082 productive rearrangements was obtained per sample. Of the 86 people in the trial, about 25 had longitudinal samples available. Cryopreserved peripheral blood mononuclear cells were collected at three points: before therapy, at response, and at either sustained remission or disease progression. All remission and progressive disease samples were collected while patients were still receiving ibrutinib.

Here is what the overall study found, with its caveats: Baseline clonality exceeded that of age-matched healthy donors and correlated strongly with circulating CD8+ T-cell counts. Sampling times were not matched between sustained-remission and progressing patients, and lymph node repertoires were not studied. Public clonotypes were rare and either contracted or stayed stable during treatment, and the rise in clonality at ibrutinib response reflected the expansion of private clonotypes. At ibrutinib response clonality went up, during sustained remission it held steady, and at progression it dropped back toward baseline.

About this clone: The antigen it binds to is not known. No qualities accompany the bases; no much larger clone lies one base away.

A MiSeq instrument was used for deep resolution sequencing, which targeted depths ranging from 1 in 1 million up to 1 in 200,000 T cells, with coverage averaging 10x for each clonotype. The immunoSEQ hsTCRB Kit was used to generate TCR beta libraries. Concerning the study's data processing: Data were analyzed with ImmunoSEQ Data Assistant and ImmunoSEQ Analyzer, with V, D and J genes assigned per IMGT definitions. Clonality, with values ranging from 0 to 1, was calculated as one minus the normalized Shannon entropy of productive rearrangement frequencies. Only overrepresented clonotypes making up at least 0.05% of the repertoire of each patient were included in the public clonotype analysis. More than ten repertoires from age-matched healthy donors, obtained from immuneACCESS, served as clonality controls. TCRdb mirrors the immuneACCESS table, restricted to in-frame sequences. Some clones are absent from its copies; in checked studies, under half trace to an unresolved V gene, and the reason for the others is unknown. V and J calls and clone size are given by that table; D and trimming were obtained from the DNA. This sample is represented by approximately 190,000 clones; 75% to 85% of them were singletons. The top ten clones comprise roughly an eighth of the sample.

Trimmed from V: 7 bases; trimmed from J: 7 bases; junction bases lacking a gene match: 9. There are 16 amino acids in the CDR3, from cysteine to phenylalanine inclusive. The kept DNA is CDR3 alone, 48 bases in frame from the first base. CDR1 SGHDT and CDR2 YYEEEE were looked up in the germline V gene. The sample's time point label, decoded: 12 months on ibrutinib. For TCR beta library preparation, approximately 2 micrograms of genomic DNA were extracted from the cryopreserved PBMCs. High-throughput TCR beta sequencing was performed on longitudinal blood samples from CLL patients receiving ibrutinib monotherapy. The patients took part in an open-label, single-center phase 2 trial of ibrutinib monotherapy.

Sequenced here: PBMCs, sampled after 12 months of ibrutinib treatment. The chain employs TRBV5-6 and TRBJ2-2, and 14 junctional nucleotides match TRBD2. The receptor was isolated from a human donor with chronic lymphocytic leukemia. The nucleotide sequence is TGTGCCAGCGTAGCGACTAGCGGGAGGGCCAACGGGGAGCTGTTTTTT. Its protein reads: CASVATSGRANGELFF.